The present TCR beta chain was sequenced within a study of technical replicates of blood from several donors. Generated by immunoSEQ multiplex PCR, the TCRdb table keeps only in-frame clones and is missing some. The data show 95,000 to 100,000 clones, about 94% seen once. The CDR3 is made up of 11 amino acids. Germline loops: CDR1 SGHNT, CDR2 YYREEE (reference sequence). V lost 4 bases and J lost 3, with 5 bases in between. The sequence was obtained from a human donor in good health. The V gene is TRBV5-4, the J gene TRBJ2-7, with unresolved D. The sequenced sample consisted of T cells isolated from PBMCs. CDR3: CASSAGYEQYF. As DNA, the CDR3 is TGTGCCAGCAGCGCCGGCTACGAGCAGTACTTC.